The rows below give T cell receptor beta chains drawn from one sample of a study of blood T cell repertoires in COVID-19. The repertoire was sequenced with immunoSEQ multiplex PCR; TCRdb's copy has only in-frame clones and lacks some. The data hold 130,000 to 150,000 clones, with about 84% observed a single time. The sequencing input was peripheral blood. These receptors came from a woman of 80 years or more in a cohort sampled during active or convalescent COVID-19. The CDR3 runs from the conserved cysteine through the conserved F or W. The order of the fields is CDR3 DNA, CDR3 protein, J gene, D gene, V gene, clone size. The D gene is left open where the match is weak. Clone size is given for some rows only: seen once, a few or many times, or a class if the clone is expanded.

TGTGCCAGCAGCGTTCAGACTAGCGGGGGGTTCAGCTCCTACAATGAGCAGTTCTTC CASSVQTSGGFSSYNEQFF TRBJ2-1 TRBD2 TRBV9 NA
TGTGCCAGCAGTTACTCGAGTCTTCATAATTCACCCCTCCACTTT CASSYSSLHNSPLHF TRBJ1-6 NA TRBV6-5 NA
TGTGCCAGTAGTTCCAGGACTAATCAAGAGACCCAGTACTTC CASSSRTNQETQYF TRBJ2-5 NA TRBV19 NA
TGCGCCAGCAGCCCGAGGACAGGGGAATATGAAAAACTGTTTTTT CASSPRTGEYEKLFF TRBJ1-4 TRBD1 TRBV5-1 NA
TGTGCCACCAGTGATGTAAACCCAAGGGACAGACACAATGAGCAGTTCTTC CATSDVNPRDRHNEQFF TRBJ2-1 TRBD1 TRBV24-1 NA
TGTGCCAGTAAGTCCCGGGACAGGGTACAACCCCTCCACTTT CASKSRDRVQPLHF TRBJ1-6 TRBD1 TRBV19 NA
TGTGCCACCAGTTCGGGTCAAGCTAACTATGGCTACACCTTC CATSSGQANYGYTF TRBJ1-2 NA TRBV24-1 NA
TGTGCCAGCAGCGTAGCGGGAGGGTTCGGCACTGAAGCTTTCTTT CASSVAGGFGTEAFF TRBJ1-1 NA TRBV9 NA
TGCGCCAGCAGCTTGCGGCTGGAGTACAGGGCATCCTACGAGCAGTACTTC CASSLRLEYRASYEQYF TRBJ2-7 NA TRBV5-1 NA
TGTGCCAGCAGTGTGGACAGGGGTACATATGGCTACACCTTC CASSVDRGTYGYTF TRBJ1-2 TRBD1 TRBV4-2 NA
TGTGCCAGCAGCTTAAGACATAACTATGGCTACACCTTC CASSLRHNYGYTF TRBJ1-2 NA TRBV7-9 NA
TGCAGCGTTCTTTCCTCGTCGGCGGTGAACACTGAAGCTTTCTTT CSVLSSSAVNTEAFF TRBJ1-1 NA TRBV29-1 NA
TGTGCCTGGAGTGTACTACCTGTAAACTATGGCTACACCTTC CAWSVLPVNYGYTF TRBJ1-2 NA TRBV30 NA
TGTGCCAGCAGCCCTACGGGGAGGGGACAGAACACCGGGGAGCTGTTTTTT CASSPTGRGQNTGELFF TRBJ2-2 NA TRBV7-2 NA
TGTGCCACCCGAGGGGGGGGGCGAAGGACCCAGCATTTT CATRGGGRRTQHF TRBJ1-5 NA TRBV19 NA
TGTGCCAGCAGTTACACTACTAGCGGGGTGAAAGATACGCAGTATTTT CASSYTTSGVKDTQYF TRBJ2-3 TRBD2 TRBV6-5 once
TGCAGCGTTGTTGGGCACAACTATGGCTACACCTTC CSVVGHNYGYTF TRBJ1-2 NA TRBV29-1 NA
TGTGCCAGCAGCCACGGGGGGGTTACAGATACGCAGTATTTT CASSHGGVTDTQYF TRBJ2-3 TRBD2 TRBV7-3 NA
TGTGCCAGCAGCCAAAAAGACTGGACTGAAGCTTTCTTT CASSQKDWTEAFF TRBJ1-1 NA TRBV12-3/TRBV12-4 NA
TGTGCCAGCAGTATCCAGGGGGGCTATGGCTACACCTTC CASSIQGGYGYTF TRBJ1-2 TRBD1 TRBV12-3/TRBV12-4 NA
TGTGCCTGGAGCCGGGGACAGTCCTACAATGAGCAGTTCTTC CAWSRGQSYNEQFF TRBJ2-1 TRBD1 TRBV30 NA
TGTGCCAGCAGCCCTTTGACCTCGGGTGGCTACACCTTC CASSPLTSGGYTF TRBJ1-2 NA TRBV2 NA
TGTGCCAGCAGCTTACATGCGGACACTGAAGCTTTCTTT CASSLHADTEAFF TRBJ1-1 NA TRBV7-2 NA
TGTGCCAGCTCACTAACAGGGTCTCGGGATGAAAAACTGTTTTTT CASSLTGSRDEKLFF TRBJ1-4 NA TRBV18 NA
TGTGCCAGCAGCTTAGCAAAACAGGGCTTCTTCTACGAGCAGTACTTC CASSLAKQGFFYEQYF TRBJ2-7 NA TRBV7-9 NA
TGTGCCAGCAGCGTAGCATCAGGGGGTCTCTATGGCTACACCTTC CASSVASGGLYGYTF TRBJ1-2 TRBD1 TRBV9 NA
TGTGCCAGCAGTTACTCGAGCCCCAGGGTGAACACTGAAGCTTTCTTT CASSYSSPRVNTEAFF TRBJ1-1 NA TRBV6-5 NA
TGTGCCAGCAGACCGGGTGACAGGTTTTGGTACACCTTC CASRPGDRFWYTF TRBJ1-2 NA TRBV27 NA
TGTGCCAGCAGTTCACAGGGGGGTAGAGGAAAACTGTTTTTT CASSSQGGRGKLFF TRBJ1-4 TRBD1 TRBV28 NA
TGCGCCAGCAGCAAGGGGACAGGTAATGAAAAACTGTTTTTT CASSKGTGNEKLFF TRBJ1-4 TRBD1 TRBV4-1 few
TGCGCCAGCAGCCAAGATCCGTCTCTCTCTGGGGCCAACGTCCTGACTTTC CASSQDPSLSGANVLTF TRBJ2-6 NA TRBV4-1 NA
TGTGCCAGCAGCCCAAGACAGGGCCGGACCGGGGAGCTGTTTTTT CASSPRQGRTGELFF TRBJ2-2 TRBD1 TRBV3-1/TRBV3-2 NA
TGTGCCAGTAGAAGGGGACAGTACCAAGAGACCCAGTACTTC CASRRGQYQETQYF TRBJ2-5 TRBD1 TRBV19 NA
TGTGCCACCAGTGATTCGCCCCGGAACTATGGCTACACCTTC CATSDSPRNYGYTF TRBJ1-2 NA TRBV24-1 once
TGTGCCAGCAGCCCAGGGTCGGATGAGCAGTTCTTC CASSPGSDEQFF TRBJ2-1 NA TRBV6-6 NA
TGTGCCAGCAGTTACTCTTGGGAGACATCCGCCCAAGCTTTCTTT CASSYSWETSAQAFF TRBJ1-1 NA TRBV6-5 NA
TGCGCCAGCAGCTTGGCCGGTCAGGGGGGTCCAGATACGCAGTATTTT CASSLAGQGGPDTQYF TRBJ2-3 NA TRBV5-1 NA
TGTGCCAGCAGTTTATCCTCTCTAGCGGGGGGCCGAAACTCCTACAATGAGCAGTTCTTC CASSLSSLAGGRNSYNEQFF TRBJ2-1 TRBD2 TRBV27 NA
TGTGCCAGCAGCCAGGGACAGGATGGCACAGATACGCAGTATTTT CASSQGQDGTDTQYF TRBJ2-3 TRBD1 TRBV14 NA